The sequence of this TCR beta chain was determined in a study of OX40 agonist ivuxolimab in advanced cancers. Overall study findings and caveats: Among the lowest peripheral clonal expansion occurred in 0.1-3.0 mg/kg partial responders. More expanded clones were found, on average, in CD8+ than in CD4+ T cells.

Trimming removed 5 bases from V and 7 bases from J; junction bases left unmatched: 15. Per the germline V gene, CDR1 is SGHTA and CDR2 is FQGNSA. CDR3 length equals 16 residues. To note about this clone: Its cognate antigen is unknown.

Assay: immunoSEQ multiplex PCR; the TCRdb copy retains only in-frame clones and omits some. The table includes some 70,000 clones, roughly 90% detected once. The receptor was derived from an adult with an advanced solid tumor such as melanoma, head and neck, liver or kidney cancer. This chain uses TRBV7-2 with TRBJ1-2; 8 bases agree with TRBD1. The specimen comprised CD4+ or CD8+ T cells sorted from blood, sampled in a trial of the OX40 agonist ivuxolimab. The CDR3 region is CASSLRGPTGMGGYTF. The CDR3 nucleotides are TGTGCCAGCAGCCTCAGGGGGCCGACAGGGATGGGTGGCTACACCTTC.